The 10 T cell receptor beta chains given below trace back to one sample, sequenced in a study of shared clonotypes between healthy human individuals. Here immunoSEQ multiplex PCR was the method, and the copy in TCRdb shows in-frame clones only, minus some. The repertoire includes some 2,100,000 clones, 85% to 95% of them detected once, and around 1.7% sits in the top ten. As defined, naive CD8 cells were CD45RO-negative and positively selected for CCR7, with terminally differentiated effector memory CD45RA+ cells excluded. Sequencing was performed on naive CD8+ T cells from PBMCs. These receptor sequences come from a man aged 18 to 30 in good health. Some clones in this sample may be carry-over from other donors' samples.

To note about this clone: This sample includes further DNA sequences coding for the same CDR3. The V and J genes are TRBV27 and TRBJ2-2; TRBD2 matches at 7 bases. The germline gives CDR1 MNHEY, CDR2 SMNVEV (reference sequence). The CDR3 extends over 15 amino acids. The ends lost 5 bases at V and 4 bases at J; junction bases unmatched: 7. CDR3 sequence reads: CASSLRLAVTGELFF. The CDR3 nucleotides read TGTGCCAGCAGTCTCAGACTAGCAGTCACCGGGGAGCTGTTTTTT.

The chain joins TRBV7-9 to TRBJ2-1; D remains ambiguous. V lost 6 bases to trimming and J lost 10 bases, with 13 bases between them. From germline, CDR1 is SEHNR and CDR2 FQNEAQ (reference sequence). The CDR3 covers 12 residues. In DNA, the CDR3 is TGTGCCAGCAGAAGTTCTGGCTTCGAGCAGTTCTTC. This codes for CASRSSGFEQFF.

The chain combines TRBV12-2 with TRBJ1-2. TRBV12-2 is annotated as a pseudogene. CDR3 length equals 15 residues. CDR3 protein: CASRPPGTPNYGYTF. Written as DNA, the CDR3 is TGTGCAAGTCGCCCTCCCGGGACGCCCAACTATGGCTACACCTTC.

This clone was recorded only once. V is TRBV27 and J is TRBJ2-7; possibly TRBD1 for D (6 bases). The ends were cut back, 5 bases at V and 4 bases at J, with 15 bases in the middle. Germline V gives CDR1 MNHEY, CDR2 SMNVEV (reference sequence). There are 14 residues in the CDR3. The CDR3 protein is CASSKEQGRYEQYF. The CDR3 DNA reads as TGTGCCAGCAGTAAGGAACAGGGAAGGTACGAGCAGTACTTC.

The gene calls are TRBV5-4 and TRBJ2-6; D remains unclear. The CDR3 runs to 13 residues. Germline CDR1 SGHNT, CDR2 YYREEE (reference sequence). The germline V and J ends were trimmed by 5 bases and 3 bases, with 6 bases remaining between them. This CDR3 reads CASRIGGANVLTF. CDR3 in DNA: TGTGCCAGCAGGATTGGTGGGGCCAACGTCCTGACTTTC.

The chain couples TRBV5-4 to TRBJ2-1; TRBD1 agrees at 7 bases. The germline CDR1 and CDR2 sequences are SGHNT and YYREEE (reference sequence). This CDR3 contains 15 residues. V shed 3 bases, J shed 4 bases, and the junction held 7 bases outside the gene matches. DNA of the CDR3: TGTGCCAGCAGCTACTTAGGGGGCATTTACAATGAGCAGTTCTTC. Its translation is CASSYLGGIYNEQFF.

The J gene is TRBJ2-7, the V gene TRBV28, with TRBD2 as a possible D gene (5 bases). CDR1 is MDHEN, CDR2 SYDVKM, per germline. CDR3 size: 14 residues. V lost 4 bases and J 5 bases, leaving 15 bases between the germline ends. CDR3 region: CASSSLGGRDEQYF. For the CDR3, the DNA is TGTGCCAGCAGTTCCCTGGGCGGGCGCGACGAGCAGTACTTC.

J is TRBJ1-1 and V is TRBV6-4; the D is unclear. This CDR3 region has 13 residues. Trimming took off 2 bases at V and 5 bases at J, with 9 bases between the two ends. The germline gives CDR1 MRHNA, CDR2 SNTAGT. The DNA of the CDR3 is TGTGCCAGCAGTGACGGGCTCGGGACTGAAGCTTTCTTT. Encoded protein: CASSDGLGTEAFF.

The rearrangement joins TRBV27 to TRBJ2-5; D might be TRBD2 (6 bases). The germline V gene encodes CDR1 MNHEY and CDR2 SMNVEV (reference sequence). V shed 1 base and J shed 5 bases, with 11 bases lying between them. The CDR3 contains 14 residues. The CDR3 protein is CASSLYSGGETQYF. DNA of the CDR3: TGTGCCAGCAGTTTATATTCTGGGGGGGAGACCCAGTACTTC.

The J gene is TRBJ2-7, the V gene TRBV7-8; D might be TRBD1 (6 bases). CDR3 length: 15 amino acids. The germline V gene has CDR1 SGHVS and CDR2 FQNEAQ. The V end lost 1 base, the J end lost 2 bases, and 12 bases lay between the germline ends. The chain's CDR3 is CASSLEWTVAYEQYF. The CDR3 bases are TGTGCCAGCAGCTTAGAATGGACAGTGGCCTACGAGCAGTACTTC.